Detailed here is one T cell receptor (beta chain). Antigen specificity is unknown. This CDR3 has 16 amino acids. The data are from a study of shared clonotypes between healthy human individuals. Whole-study results and caveats: Clonotypes shared by all four donors outscored non-shared clonotypes in generation probability.

As handled by the study authors: ImmunoSEQ sequences covered only the junction and lacked quality scores; filtering therefore differed. Some clones are missing from TCRdb's copy, which holds only in-frame ones; the method was immunoSEQ multiplex PCR. From that table come the V and J calls and clone size; the DNA was used to work out D and trimming. The table lists over 2 million clones, around 93% of them singletons. The TCR was taken from a man aged 18 to 35 in good health. Some clones in this sample may be carry-over from other donors' samples. The source material was naive CD4+ T cells from PBMCs. Subset defined: CD45RA+ positively selected. V usage is TRBV1 and J usage is TRBJ2-1; the DNA was not used to check the table's D call, TRBD2. TRBV1 is a known pseudogene. The CDR3 DNA is TGCACCAGCAGCCAAGAAGCGTCCAGCGGCGGTTGTGAGCAGTTCTTC. As protein: CTSSQEASSGGCEQFF.